The 19 T cell receptor beta chains below come from one sample, sequenced in a study of T cell responses to AZD1222 COVID-19 vaccine. Measured with immunoSEQ multiplex PCR; TCRdb has only the in-frame clones, and not every one. The profile shows about 120,000 clones, roughly 90% of them singletons. This specimen was peripheral blood, taken on day 0 of AZD1222 vaccination. Receptors were obtained from an adult in good health.

This clone was counted only a few times. This rearrangement joins TRBV30 to TRBJ1-1, with a possible D match to TRBD1 (6 bases). CDR3 size: 15 residues. V lost 2 bases, J lost 4 bases, and 17 bases lay in between. Germline V gives CDR1 GTSNPN, CDR2 SVGIG (reference sequence). The CDR3 here is CAWSRGGRNPTEAFF. CDR3 DNA sequence: TGTGCCTGGAGTCGCGGGGGGCGTAACCCCACTGAAGCTTTCTTT.

This clone has just a few counts. V and J are TRBV9 and TRBJ1-6; TRBD1 agrees at 8 bases. Germline CDR1 is SGDLS and CDR2 is YYNGEE. Unmatched junction bases numbered 4, after V lost 4 bases and J lost 7 bases. The CDR3 extends over 14 amino acids. The CDR3 region has the DNA TGTGCCAGCAGCCCCCGACAGGGGAATTCACCCCTCCACTTT. Residues: CASSPRQGNSPLHF.

The chain has TRBV15 and TRBJ2-7; possibly TRBD2 for D (5 bases). The CDR3 extends over 15 amino acids. Germline CDR1 is LNHNV and CDR2 is YYDKDF (reference sequence). V dropped 2 bases and J dropped 6 bases, with 17 bases sitting between them. The CDR3 sequence is CATSRRSGIPSEQYF. The CDR3 nucleotides are TGTGCCACCAGCAGACGGTCCGGGATACCGAGCGAGCAGTACTTC.

The genes are TRBV3-1 (or the pseudogene TRBV3-2) and TRBJ1-5, with D uncertain. V shed 2 bases and J shed 6 bases, with 5 bases lying between them. In germline, CDR1 is LGHDT, CDR2 YNNKEL (reference sequence). This CDR3 has 12 residues. For the CDR3, the DNA is TGTGCCAGCAGCCAACAACGTCAGCCCCAGCATTTT. This sequence encodes CASSQQRQPQHF.

This clone occurred once. The V gene is TRBV19, the J gene TRBJ1-1; tentative D call: TRBD1 (5 bases). Trimming cost V 5 bases and J 5 bases, with 12 bases left between them. CDR1 is LNHDA, CDR2 SQIVND, per germline (reference sequence). The CDR3 runs 13 residues. In nucleotides, the CDR3 is TGTGCCAGTAGTCTCTGGGGGGGAACTGAAGCTTTCTTT. Its translation: CASSLWGGTEAFF.

This chain connects TRBV30 to TRBJ1-5; 7 nucleotides agree with TRBD1. Germline V gene lookup returns CDR1 GTSNPN and CDR2 SVGIG (reference sequence). V was pared by 1 base and J by 5 bases, with 14 bases of the junction left unmatched. The CDR3 contains 17 residues. CDR3 sequence: CAWSDATGISSYQPQHF. The DNA for the CDR3 is TGTGCCTGGAGTGATGCGACAGGGATTTCCTCCTATCAGCCCCAGCATTTT. The entire variable domain, with the rest obtained from reference TRBV30 and TRBJ1-5, is as follows: SQTIHQWPATLVQPVGSPLSLECTVEGTSNPNLYWYRQAAGRGLQLLFYSVGIGQISSEVPQNLSASRPQDRQFILSSKKLLLSDSGFYLCAWSDATGISSYQPQHFGDGTRLSIL.

V gene TRBV5-4 combines with J gene TRBJ1-2, with 7 nucleotides matching TRBD1. The V and J ends lost 4 bases and 2 bases, in that order; junction bases with no gene match: 8. Germline CDR1 reads SGHNT; CDR2 reads YYREEE (reference sequence). This CDR3 has 15 residues. CDR3 DNA: TGTGCCAGCAGCACCAAGACAGGGTTCAACTATGGCTACACCTTC. This gives the protein CASSTKTGFNYGYTF.

The rearrangement links TRBV14 to TRBJ2-7; D not certain. V lost 0 bases, J lost 2 bases, and 8 bases lay in between. The germline V gene encodes CDR1 SGHDN and CDR2 FVKESK. The CDR3 covers 14 residues. The CDR3 here is CASSQDPVPYEQYF. Here the CDR3 DNA reads TGTGCCAGCAGCCAAGACCCGGTCCCCTACGAGCAGTACTTC.

V gene TRBV6-5 combines with J gene TRBJ2-7; 8 bases are shared with TRBD1. Germline CDR1 MNHEY, CDR2 SVGAGI. There are 13 residues in the CDR3. V dropped 11 bases and J dropped 0; count of bases not matched to a gene: 6. CDR3 DNA: TGTGCCGGAGGGACAGGCAGCTCCTACGAGCAGTACTTC. Translating it yields CAGGTGSSYEQYF.

The chain has TRBV3-1 (or the pseudogene TRBV3-2) and TRBJ1-5; D is undetermined. V was pared by 1 base and J by 9 bases, with 7 bases between. This CDR3 region has 12 residues. CDR1 LGHDT and CDR2 YNNKEL come from the germline V gene (reference sequence). In DNA form, the CDR3 reads TGTGCCAGCAGCCAAGGATGGAGGCCCCAGCATTTT. This encodes CASSQGWRPQHF.

This sequence joins TRBV6-5 and TRBJ1-2; tentatively, D is TRBD1 (6 bases). The CDR3 contains 13 residues. Germline assignment: CDR1 MNHEY and CDR2 SVGAGI. V dropped 6 bases and J dropped 6 bases, with 14 bases sitting between them. The CDR3 is CASSPRGLDGYTF. In nucleotides, the CDR3 is TGTGCCAGCAGCCCACGGGGGCTCGATGGCTACACCTTC.

DNA of the CDR3: TGTGCCAGCAGCCAAGACCGGGGTGTTCTAGACCGAAGGGGCTATGGCTACACCTTC. Translating gives CASSQDRGVLDRRGYGYTF. V gene TRBV4-2 combines with J gene TRBJ1-2; D is perhaps TRBD1 (5 bases). V was pared by 0 bases and J by 4 bases, with 24 bases between. The germline V gene encodes CDR1 LGHNA and CDR2 YNFKEQ. The CDR3 covers 19 residues.

This chain uses TRBV27 with TRBJ2-3, with D perhaps TRBD2 (6 bases). CDR3 length: 16 amino acids. Germline assignment: CDR1 MNHEY and CDR2 SMNVEV (reference sequence). V was clipped by 5 bases and J by 0 bases, with 15 bases between them. The DNA for the CDR3 is TGTGCCAGCAGTCAAGCCCCCGCGGGGAGCACAGATACGCAGTATTTT. As protein: CASSQAPAGSTDTQYF.

The chain carries TRBV13 and TRBJ1-4; a weak D match, TRBD1 (6 bases). Per the germline V gene, CDR1 is PRHDT and CDR2 is FYEKMQ (reference sequence). The CDR3 is 14 amino acids. V was trimmed by 5 bases and J by 4 bases, leaving 11 bases between them. CDR3 amino acids: CASSKRGGNEKLFF. CDR3 coding DNA: TGTGCCAGCAGCAAGAGGGGGGGTAATGAAAAACTGTTTTTT.

This clone was detected only once. The chain carries TRBV24-1 and TRBJ2-7, with 9 positions matching TRBD2. Germline V gene lookup returns CDR1 KGHDR and CDR2 SFDVKD. This CDR3 comprises 14 residues. The ends lost 6 bases at V and 1 base at J; junction bases unmatched: 3. The CDR3 nucleotides read TGTGCCACCAGTCATAGCGGGAGTTCCTACGAGCAGTACTTC. Its translation: CATSHSGSSYEQYF.

The table lists this clone with a few counts. The gene calls are TRBV13 and TRBJ1-2; 10 bases line up with TRBD1. Looked up from germline, CDR1 is PRHDT and CDR2 is FYEKMQ (reference sequence). The CDR3 sequence is 15 residues long. The trim removed 5 bases at V and 8 bases at J, leaving 11 bases unmatched. The CDR3 region is CASSARDRGPVGYTF. The CDR3 DNA follows: TGTGCCAGCAGCGCCCGGGACAGGGGACCGGTAGGCTACACCTTC. Supplemented by reference TRBV13 and TRBJ1-2, the full variable domain reads AAGVIQSPRHLIKEKRETATLKCYPIPRHDTVYWYQQGPGQDPQFLISFYEKMQSDKGSIPDRFSAQQFSDYHSELNMSSLELGDSALYFCASSARDRGPVGYTFGSGTRLTVV.

The chain has TRBV2 and TRBJ1-5; D unresolved. Germline V gene lookup returns CDR1 SNHLY and CDR2 FYNNEI. This CDR3 comprises 14 residues. The V and J ends lost 2 bases and 5 bases respectively, with 10 bases between them. CDR3 protein: CASSESSPDQPQHF. The CDR3 nucleotides read TGTGCCAGCAGTGAAAGTTCTCCCGATCAGCCCCAGCATTTT.

The V and J genes are TRBV23-1 and TRBJ2-7; D not certain. Being an ORF, TRBV23-1 has a function that is uncertain. V lost 4 bases and J 6 bases, leaving 10 bases between the germline ends. The CDR3 is made up of 12 amino acids. The chain's CDR3 is CASSPTYGEQYF. As DNA, the CDR3 is TGCGCCAGCAGTCCGACCTACGGCGAGCAGTACTTC.

This clone was counted only a few times. The V gene is TRBV7-3, the J gene TRBJ1-1, with no clear D. There are 13 residues in the CDR3. Deletions cut 4 bases from V and 2 bases from J, with 8 bases between. Germline CDR1 reads SGHTA; CDR2 reads FQGTGA. The CDR3 loop is CASSSALNTEAFF. The DNA for the CDR3 is TGTGCCAGCAGCTCCGCCCTCAACACTGAAGCTTTCTTT.